The 3 T cell receptor beta chains given below trace back to one sample, sequenced in a study of blood T cell repertoires in COVID-19. Data came from immunoSEQ multiplex PCR; TCRdb stores just in-frame clones and leaves some out. The sample holds about 40,000 clones, just under 85% seen once. The specimen was peripheral blood. These TCRs come from a man aged 50-59 years with active COVID-19.

V is TRBV7-9 and J is TRBJ2-1; TRBD1 matches 9 bases. The CDR3 has 14 residues. The germline CDR1 and CDR2 sequences are SEHNR and FQNEAQ (reference sequence). V gave up 11 bases and J gave up 5 bases; unmatched junction bases: 10. Written as DNA, the CDR3 is TGTGCCTCGACACAGGGGGCGAGGAACAATGAGCAGTTCTTC. Protein: CASTQGARNNEQFF. Variable domain in full (rest from reference TRBV7-9 and TRBJ2-1): DTGVSQNPRHKITKRGQNVTFRCDPISEHNRLYWYRQTLGQGPEFLTYFQNEAQLEKSRLLSDRFSAERPKGSFSTLEIQRTEQGDSAMYLCASTQGARNNEQFFGPGTRLTVL.

The chain has TRBV6-2 or TRBV6-3 and TRBJ2-7; a weak D match, TRBD2 (6 bases). The CDR3 totals 16 residues. Germline V CDR1 and CDR2: MNHEY, SVGEGT. V was trimmed by 3 bases and J by 4 bases, leaving 19 bases between them. The DNA of the CDR3 is TGTGCCAGCAGTTATATCGTCGGAGGGCCCGTTTACGAGCAGTACTTC. Amino acid sequence: CASSYIVGGPVYEQYF.

The chain has TRBV5-1 and TRBJ2-2; tentatively, D is TRBD2 (5 bases). Germline V gives CDR1 SGHRS, CDR2 YFSETQ. The CDR3 loop spans 13 amino acids. Trimming left V 0 bases short and J 5 bases short, with 5 bases between. DNA for the CDR3: TGCGCCAGCAGCTTGGCGGGGACCGGGGAGCTGTTTTTT. Translated: CASSLAGTGELFF.